Included here is one T cell receptor (beta chain) sequence, with context. This sample was taken from a study of blood T cell repertoires in COVID-19. Study at large: Samples taken during acute and convalescent COVID-19 were collected in the United States, Italy and Spain. Sample material is recorded as cDNA or gDNA derived from T cells, B-cell-depleted T cells, or PBMCs.

Source study methods: Amplified reference gene primers provided the basis for estimating nucleated cell counts. Profiling relied on immunoSEQ multiplex PCR, and the TCRdb table lists in-frame clones only, not all of them. V and J calls plus clone size are reproduced from that table; the DNA served to infer D and trimming. The sample holds 20,000 to 25,000 clones, around 81% seen once. This CDR3 has 15 residues. Between the trimmed V and J ends, which lost 1 base and 2 bases, there was a span of 12 bases. Germline V CDR1 and CDR2: SGHDT, YYEEEE. The receptor was derived from a man between 60 and 75 years old with active COVID-19. Source material: peripheral blood. This chain links TRBV5-6 with TRBJ1-1; TRBD1 is a possible D gene (5 bases). The CDR3 is CASSLSFRTNTEAFF. The CDR3, as DNA: TGTGCCAGCAGCTTGTCCTTCCGGACAAACACTGAAGCTTTCTTT.